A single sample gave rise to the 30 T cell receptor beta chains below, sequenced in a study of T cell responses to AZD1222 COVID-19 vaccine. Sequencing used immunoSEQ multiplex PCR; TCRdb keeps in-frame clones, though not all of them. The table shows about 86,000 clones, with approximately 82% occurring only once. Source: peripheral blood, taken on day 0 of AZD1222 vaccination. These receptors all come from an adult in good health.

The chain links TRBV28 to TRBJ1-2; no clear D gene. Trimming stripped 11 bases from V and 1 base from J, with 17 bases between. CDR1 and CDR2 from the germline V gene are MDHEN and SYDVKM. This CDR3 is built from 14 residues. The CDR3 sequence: CAAGSTQDNYGYTF. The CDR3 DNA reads TGTGCCGCGGGGTCAACTCAGGATAACTATGGCTACACCTTC.

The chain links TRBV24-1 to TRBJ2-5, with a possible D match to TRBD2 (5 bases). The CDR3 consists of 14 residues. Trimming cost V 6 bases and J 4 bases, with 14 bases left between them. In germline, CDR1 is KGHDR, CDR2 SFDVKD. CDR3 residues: CATSPDSYLETQYF. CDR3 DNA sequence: TGTGCCACCAGTCCGGACTCTTATCTAGAGACCCAGTACTTC.

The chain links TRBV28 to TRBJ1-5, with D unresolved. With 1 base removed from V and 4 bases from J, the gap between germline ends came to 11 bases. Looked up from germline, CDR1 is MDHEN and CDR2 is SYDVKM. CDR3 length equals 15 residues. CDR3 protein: CASSLSRAGNQPQHF. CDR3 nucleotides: TGTGCCAGCAGTTTATCTAGGGCAGGTAATCAGCCCCAGCATTTT.

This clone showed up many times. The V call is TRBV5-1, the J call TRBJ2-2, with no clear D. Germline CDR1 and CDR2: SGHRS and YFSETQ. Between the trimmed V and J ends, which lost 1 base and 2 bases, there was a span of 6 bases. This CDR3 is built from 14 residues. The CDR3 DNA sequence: TGCGCCAGCAGCTTGCAATCCAACACCGGGGAGCTGTTTTTT. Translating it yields CASSLQSNTGELFF. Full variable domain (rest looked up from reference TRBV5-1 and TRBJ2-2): KAGVTQTPRYLIKTRGQQVTLSCSPISGHRSVSWYQQTPGQGLQFLFEYFSETQRNKGNFPGRFSGRQFSNSRSEMNVSTLELGDSALYLCASSLQSNTGELFFGEGSRLTVL.

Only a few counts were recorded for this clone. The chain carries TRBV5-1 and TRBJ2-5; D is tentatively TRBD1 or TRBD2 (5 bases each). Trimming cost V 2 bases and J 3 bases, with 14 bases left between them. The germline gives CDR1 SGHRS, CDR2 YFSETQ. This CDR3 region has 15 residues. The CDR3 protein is CASSFAGTTEETQYF. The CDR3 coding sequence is TGCGCCAGCAGCTTCGCAGGGACGACAGAAGAGACCCAGTACTTC.

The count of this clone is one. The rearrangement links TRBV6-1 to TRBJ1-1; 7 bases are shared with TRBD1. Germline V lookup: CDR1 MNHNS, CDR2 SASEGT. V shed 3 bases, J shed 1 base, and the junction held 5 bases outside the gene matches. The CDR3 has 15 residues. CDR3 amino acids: CASSDPDRANTEAFF. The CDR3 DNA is TGTGCCAGCAGTGACCCCGACAGGGCGAACACTGAAGCTTTCTTT.

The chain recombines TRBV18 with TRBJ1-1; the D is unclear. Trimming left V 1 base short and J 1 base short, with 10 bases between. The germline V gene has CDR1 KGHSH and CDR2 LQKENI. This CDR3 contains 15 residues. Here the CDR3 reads CASSPLDDGNTEAFF. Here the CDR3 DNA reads TGTGCCAGCTCACCACTTGACGATGGGAACACTGAAGCTTTCTTT. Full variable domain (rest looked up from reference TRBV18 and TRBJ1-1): NAGVMQNPRHLVRRRGQEARLRCSPMKGHSHVYWYRQLPEEGLKFMVYLQKENIIDESGMPKERFSAEFPKEGPSILRIQQVVRGDSAAYFCASSPLDDGNTEAFFGQGTRLTVV.

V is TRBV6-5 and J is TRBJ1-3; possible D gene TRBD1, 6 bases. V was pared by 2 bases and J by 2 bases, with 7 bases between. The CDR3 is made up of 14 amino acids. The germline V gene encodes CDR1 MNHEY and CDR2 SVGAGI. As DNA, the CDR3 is TGTGCCAGCAGTTACAGGGGGGCTGGAAACACCATATATTTT. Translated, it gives CASSYRGAGNTIYF.

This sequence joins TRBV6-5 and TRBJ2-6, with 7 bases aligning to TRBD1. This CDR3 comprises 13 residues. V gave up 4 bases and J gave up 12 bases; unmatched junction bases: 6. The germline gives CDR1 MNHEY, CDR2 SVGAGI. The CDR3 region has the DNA TGTGCCAGCAGTTCTGGACAGGCGACCGTCCTGACTTTC. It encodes CASSSGQATVLTF.

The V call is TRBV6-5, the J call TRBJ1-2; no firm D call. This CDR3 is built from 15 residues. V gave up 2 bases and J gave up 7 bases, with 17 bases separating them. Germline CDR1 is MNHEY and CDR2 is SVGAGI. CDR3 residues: CASSYGHGFRRGYTF. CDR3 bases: TGTGCCAGCAGTTACGGCCATGGTTTTCGGCGTGGCTACACCTTC.

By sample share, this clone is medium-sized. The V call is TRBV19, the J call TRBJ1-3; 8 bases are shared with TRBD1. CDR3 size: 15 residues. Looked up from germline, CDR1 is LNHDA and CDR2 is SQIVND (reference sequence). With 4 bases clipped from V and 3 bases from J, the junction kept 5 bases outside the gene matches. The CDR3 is CASSTGGAVGNTIYF. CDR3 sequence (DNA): TGTGCCAGTAGTACAGGGGGCGCGGTTGGAAACACCATATATTTT.

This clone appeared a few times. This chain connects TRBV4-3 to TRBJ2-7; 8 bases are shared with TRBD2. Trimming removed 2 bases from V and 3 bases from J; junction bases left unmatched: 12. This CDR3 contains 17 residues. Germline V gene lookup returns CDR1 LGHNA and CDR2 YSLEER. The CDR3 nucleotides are TGCGCCAGCAGCCAACAGAACCCCGTCGGGACTAGCTACGAGCAGTACTTC. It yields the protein CASSQQNPVGTSYEQYF.

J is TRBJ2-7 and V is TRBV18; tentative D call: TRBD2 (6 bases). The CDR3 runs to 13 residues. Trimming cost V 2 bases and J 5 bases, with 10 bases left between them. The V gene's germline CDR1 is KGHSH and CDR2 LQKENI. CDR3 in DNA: TGTGCCAGCTCACCAGGGGAGGCCCACGAGCAGTACTTC. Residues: CASSPGEAHEQYF.

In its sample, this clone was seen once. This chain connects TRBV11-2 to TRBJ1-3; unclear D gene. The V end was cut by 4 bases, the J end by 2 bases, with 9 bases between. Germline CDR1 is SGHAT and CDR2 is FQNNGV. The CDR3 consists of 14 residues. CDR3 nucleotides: TGTGCCAGCAGCTCAAGACTTACTGGAAACACCATATATTTT. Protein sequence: CASSSRLTGNTIYF.

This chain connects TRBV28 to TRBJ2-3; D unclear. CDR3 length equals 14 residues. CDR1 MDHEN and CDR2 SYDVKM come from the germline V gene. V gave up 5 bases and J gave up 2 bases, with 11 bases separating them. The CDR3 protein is CASSPPAHTDTQYF. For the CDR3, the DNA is TGTGCCAGCAGTCCTCCAGCACACACAGATACGCAGTATTTT.

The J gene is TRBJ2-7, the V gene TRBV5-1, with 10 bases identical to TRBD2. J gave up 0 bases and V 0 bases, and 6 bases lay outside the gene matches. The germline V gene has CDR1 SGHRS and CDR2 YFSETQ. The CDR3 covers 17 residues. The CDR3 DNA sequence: TGCGCCAGCAGCTTGGTTCCCATAGCGGGAGGCTCCTACGAGCAGTACTTC. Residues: CASSLVPIAGGSYEQYF.

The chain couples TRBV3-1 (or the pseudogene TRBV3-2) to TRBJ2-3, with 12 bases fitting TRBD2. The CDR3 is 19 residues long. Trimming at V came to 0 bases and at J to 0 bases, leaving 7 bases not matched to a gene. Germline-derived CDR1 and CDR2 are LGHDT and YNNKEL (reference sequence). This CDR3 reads CASSQEGLAGGPSTDTQYF. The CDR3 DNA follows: TGTGCCAGCAGCCAAGAGGGGCTAGCGGGAGGGCCTAGCACAGATACGCAGTATTTT.

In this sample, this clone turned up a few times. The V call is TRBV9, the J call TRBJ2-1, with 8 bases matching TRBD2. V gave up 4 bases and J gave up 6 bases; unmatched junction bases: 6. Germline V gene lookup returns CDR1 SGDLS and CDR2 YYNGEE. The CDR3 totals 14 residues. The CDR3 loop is CASSQRERRNEQFF. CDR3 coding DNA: TGTGCCAGCAGCCAGCGGGAGCGTCGCAATGAGCAGTTCTTC.

The CDR3 bases are TGTGCCAGCAGCCAAGATCAGGTGAGAGATACGCAGTATTTT. As protein: CASSQDQVRDTQYF. The V and J genes are TRBV3-1 (or the pseudogene TRBV3-2) and TRBJ2-3, with no clear D. V was trimmed by 0 bases and J by 5 bases, leaving 9 bases between them. CDR3 length: 14 residues. CDR1 is LGHDT, CDR2 YNNKEL, per germline (reference sequence).

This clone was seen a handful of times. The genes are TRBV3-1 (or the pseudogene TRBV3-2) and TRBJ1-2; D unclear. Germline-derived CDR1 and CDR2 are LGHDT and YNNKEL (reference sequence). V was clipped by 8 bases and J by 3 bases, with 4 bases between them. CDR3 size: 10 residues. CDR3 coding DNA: TGTGCCAGCGGAGACTATGGCTACACCTTC. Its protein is CASGDYGYTF.

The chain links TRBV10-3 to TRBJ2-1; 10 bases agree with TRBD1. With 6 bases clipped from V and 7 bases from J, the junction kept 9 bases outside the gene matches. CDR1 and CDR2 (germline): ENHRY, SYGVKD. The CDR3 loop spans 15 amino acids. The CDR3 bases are TGTGCCATCAGGGCCGGGACAGGGGTAATGAATGAGCAGTTCTTC. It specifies CAIRAGTGVMNEQFF.

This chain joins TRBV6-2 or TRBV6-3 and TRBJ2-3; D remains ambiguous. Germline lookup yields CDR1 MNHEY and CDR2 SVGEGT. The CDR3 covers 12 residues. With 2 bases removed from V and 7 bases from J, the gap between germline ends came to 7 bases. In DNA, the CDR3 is TGTGCCAGCAGTTACAGTTCCCATACGCAGTATTTT. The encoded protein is CASSYSSHTQYF.

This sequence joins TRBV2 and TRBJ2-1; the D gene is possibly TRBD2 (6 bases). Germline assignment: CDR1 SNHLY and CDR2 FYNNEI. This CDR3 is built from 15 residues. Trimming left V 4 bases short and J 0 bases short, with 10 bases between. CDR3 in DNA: TGTGCCAGCAGTGTCGGAGGGAGCTCCTACAATGAGCAGTTCTTC. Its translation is CASSVGGSSYNEQFF.

CDR3 sequence reads: CASSEGVETQYF. The CDR3 DNA follows: TGTGCCAGCAGTGAAGGGGTCGAGACCCAGTACTTC. The chain recombines TRBV6-1 with TRBJ2-5; D unresolved. V lost 1 base, J lost 5 bases, and 5 bases lay in between. CDR3 length: 12 amino acids. From germline, CDR1 is MNHNS and CDR2 SASEGT.

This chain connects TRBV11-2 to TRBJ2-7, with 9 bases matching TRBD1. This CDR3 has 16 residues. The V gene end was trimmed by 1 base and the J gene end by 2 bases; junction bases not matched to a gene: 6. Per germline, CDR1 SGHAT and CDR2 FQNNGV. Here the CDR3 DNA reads TGTGCCAGCAGCTTAGGAACAGGGGGCGCCCCCTACGAGCAGTACTTC. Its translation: CASSLGTGGAPYEQYF.

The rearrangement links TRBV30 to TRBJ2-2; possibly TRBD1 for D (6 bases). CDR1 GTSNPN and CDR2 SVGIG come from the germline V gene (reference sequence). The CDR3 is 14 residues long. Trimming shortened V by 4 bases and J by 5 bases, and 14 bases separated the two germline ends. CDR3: CAWTRGTPTGELFF. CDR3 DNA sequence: TGTGCCTGGACCCGTGGGACACCGACCGGGGAGCTGTTTTTT.

The DNA for the CDR3 is TGTGCCTGGAGTGTGTGGGGGGGCGATGAGGAAGCTTTCTTT. Its translation is CAWSVWGGDEEAFF. The chain carries TRBV30 and TRBJ1-1; D may be TRBD1 (6 bases). The CDR3 sequence is 14 residues long. V lost 0 bases, J lost 8 bases, and 16 bases lay in between. CDR1 is GTSNPN, CDR2 SVGIG, per germline (reference sequence).

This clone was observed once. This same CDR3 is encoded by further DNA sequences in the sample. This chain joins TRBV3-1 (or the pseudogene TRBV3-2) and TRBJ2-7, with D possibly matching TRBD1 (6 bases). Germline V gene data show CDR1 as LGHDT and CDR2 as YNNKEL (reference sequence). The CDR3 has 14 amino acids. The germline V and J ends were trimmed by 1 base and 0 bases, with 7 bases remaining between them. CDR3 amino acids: CASSQGTVSYEQYF. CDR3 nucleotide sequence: TGTGCCAGCAGCCAAGGGACAGTCTCCTACGAGCAGTACTTC.

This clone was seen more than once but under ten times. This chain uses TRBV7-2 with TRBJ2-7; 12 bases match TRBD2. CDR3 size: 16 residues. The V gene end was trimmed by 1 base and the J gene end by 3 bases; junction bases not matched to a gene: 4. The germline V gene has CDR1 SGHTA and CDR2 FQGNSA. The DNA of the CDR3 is TGTGCCAGCAGCTTAGTTTCGACTAGCGGGAGCTACGAGCAGTACTTC. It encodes CASSLVSTSGSYEQYF.

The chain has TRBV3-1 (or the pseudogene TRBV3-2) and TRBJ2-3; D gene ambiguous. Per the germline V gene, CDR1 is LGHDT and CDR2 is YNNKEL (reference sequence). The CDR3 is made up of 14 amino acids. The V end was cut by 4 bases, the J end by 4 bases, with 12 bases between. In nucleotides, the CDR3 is TGTGCCAGCAGCCTGGTAATAGGTGCAGATACGCAGTATTTT. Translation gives CASSLVIGADTQYF.